One sample yielded the 14 T cell receptor beta chains listed below, sequenced in a study of T cell changes during pregnancy in multiple sclerosis. The table came from immunoSEQ multiplex PCR; TCRdb's copy has only in-frame clones and leaves some out. In the table there are around 26,000 clones, approximately 92% of which are singletons. Here the sequenced sample was CD8+ T cells from peripheral blood mononuclear cells, taken in the second trimester of pregnancy. The receptors were gathered from a female donor with multiple sclerosis, enrolled in a pregnancy study.

The genes are TRBV23-1 and TRBJ2-5; 8 bases agree with TRBD1. TRBV23-1 is an open reading frame, and its role is uncertain. J gave up 1 base and V 2 bases, and 15 bases lay outside the gene matches. This CDR3 region has 19 residues. The CDR3 reads CASSQAYPGTGTFQETQYF. The CDR3 region has the DNA TGCGCCAGCAGTCAAGCTTACCCAGGGACAGGTACATTCCAAGAGACCCAGTACTTC.

The rearrangement joins TRBV11-2 to TRBJ1-2, with a tentative D call TRBD1 (5 bases). The CDR3 length is 18 residues. CDR1 SGHAT and CDR2 FQNNGV come from the germline V gene. Between the trimmed V and J ends, which lost 0 bases and 3 bases, there was a span of 20 bases. The CDR3 sequence is CASSLDRQGPANYYGYTF. Here the CDR3 DNA reads TGTGCCAGCAGCTTAGACAGGCAGGGTCCCGCGAACTACTATGGCTACACCTTC.

The rearrangement links TRBV7-3 to TRBJ2-3; weak D call: TRBD2 (6 bases). The CDR3 runs 14 residues. Germline loops: CDR1 SGHTA, CDR2 FQGTGA. V was clipped by 4 bases and J by 4 bases, with 12 bases between them. The CDR3 DNA reads TGTGCCAGCAGCTGGGGACTCCTACCAGATACGCAGTATTTT. This codes for CASSWGLLPDTQYF.

This clone was seen once. The chain employs TRBV19 and TRBJ1-1; D is unclear. V lost 10 bases to trimming and J lost 6 bases, with 15 bases between them. Germline V gives CDR1 LNHDA, CDR2 SQIVND (reference sequence). The length of the CDR3 is 12 residues. CDR3: CATRTGGAEAFF. CDR3 bases: TGTGCCACCCGGACGGGAGGTGCTGAAGCTTTCTTT.

The chain employs TRBV18 and TRBJ2-1; TRBD1 aligns across 7 bases. CDR1 is KGHSH and CDR2 is LQKENI in the germline V gene. The CDR3 is 14 amino acids. Trimming removed 3 bases from V and 7 bases from J; junction bases left unmatched: 6. CDR3 nucleotides: TGTGCCAGCTCACCGGCGGACAGGAGGAATGAGCAGTTCTTC. Translated: CASSPADRRNEQFF.

The gene calls are TRBV18 and TRBJ2-7; 8 bases agree with TRBD2. The CDR3 totals 14 residues. V was clipped by 5 bases and J by 3 bases; unmatched bases: 6. Germline loops: CDR1 KGHSH, CDR2 LQKENI. The CDR3 protein is CASSKGREDYEQYF. The CDR3 DNA reads as TGTGCCAGCTCAAAGGGGCGGGAGGACTACGAGCAGTACTTC.

The chain joins TRBV4-1 to TRBJ2-3, with TRBD2 identical over 10 bases. Germline V lookup: CDR1 MGHRA, CDR2 YSYEKL. This CDR3 spans 18 amino acids. The V segment lost 1 base and the J segment 0 bases; nucleotides outside the gene matches: 7. The CDR3 sequence: CASSQVVSGRSSTDTQYF. CDR3 bases: TGCGCCAGCAGCCAAGTAGTTAGCGGGAGGAGTAGCACAGATACGCAGTATTTT.

This chain uses TRBV6-6 with TRBJ2-7; D is unresolved. Germline V gene sequence: CDR1 MNHNY, CDR2 SVGAGI (reference sequence). CDR3 length: 16 residues. Trimming took off 0 bases at V and 2 bases at J, with 14 bases between the two ends. The CDR3 region has the DNA TGTGCCAGCAGTTACTCGGAGTATGAGGTTACCTACGAGCAGTACTTC. Protein: CASSYSEYEVTYEQYF.

This clone was recorded once. J is TRBJ2-1 and V is TRBV27, with D uncertain. CDR1 MNHEY and CDR2 SMNVEV come from the germline V gene (reference sequence). CDR3 length: 16 amino acids. Trimming shortened V by 3 bases and J by 0 bases, and 12 bases separated the two germline ends. CDR3 nucleotide sequence: TGTGCCAGCAGTTTTGAGGTCGGTAGCTCCTACAATGAGCAGTTCTTC. Amino acid sequence: CASSFEVGSSYNEQFF.

The chain combines TRBV4-2 with TRBJ2-7; the D gene is possibly TRBD1 (6 bases). The germline CDR1 and CDR2 sequences are LGHNA and YNFKEQ. Trimming left V 0 bases short and J 2 bases short, with 14 bases between. The CDR3 is made up of 16 amino acids. CDR3 amino acids: CASSQDAGAGAYEQYF. The CDR3 DNA sequence: TGTGCCAGCAGCCAAGATGCAGGGGCTGGAGCCTACGAGCAGTACTTC.

V is TRBV5-5 and J is TRBJ1-4, with D hard to call. V was pared by 3 bases and J by 7 bases, with 19 bases between. The CDR3 totals 16 residues. Looked up from germline, CDR1 is SGHKS and CDR2 is YYEKEE (reference sequence). Here the CDR3 DNA reads TGTGCCAGCAGCTGGAAGGCGGGGAAGAGAGGTGAAAAACTGTTTTTT. It codes for CASSWKAGKRGEKLFF.

The count of this clone is one. The chain is built from TRBV5-1 and TRBJ2-7; 12 bases are shared with TRBD1. The CDR3 is 16 residues long. J was trimmed by 6 bases and V by 4 bases; bases with no gene match: 11. CDR1 and CDR2 (germline): SGHRS, YFSETQ. The CDR3 sequence is CASSETLGQGAREQYF. The CDR3 coding sequence is TGCGCCAGCAGCGAAACTTTGGGACAGGGGGCACGCGAGCAGTACTTC.

This clone was observed a few times. The V and J genes are TRBV28 and TRBJ1-5, with D unclear. CDR3 size: 15 residues. V lost 6 bases, J lost 7 bases, and 19 bases lay in between. The germline gives CDR1 MDHEN, CDR2 SYDVKM. As DNA, the CDR3 is TGTGCCAGCAGGCCCCTGTTGGGCGGAGGCCAGCCCCAGCATTTT. This gives the protein CASRPLLGGGQPQHF. Filled out from reference TRBV28 and TRBJ1-5, the complete variable domain reads DVKVTQSSRYLVKRTGEKVFLECVQDMDHENMFWYRQDPGLGLRLIYFSYDVKMKEKGDIPEGYSVSREKKERFSLILESASTNQTSMYLCASRPLLGGGQPQHFGDGTRLSIL.

V and J are TRBV7-9 and TRBJ2-1; D is unclear. V lost 5 bases and J lost 0, with 11 bases in between. The CDR3 extends over 15 amino acids. Per germline, CDR1 SEHNR and CDR2 FQNEAQ (reference sequence). The DNA for the CDR3 is TGTGCCAGCAGCAAGTCAGAGGCCTCCTACAATGAGCAGTTCTTC. Encoded protein: CASSKSEASYNEQFF.